This T cell receptor beta chain was identified in a study of cytomegalovirus exposure and HLA in healthy donors. Study outcomes and limitations: Through in vitro validation, three CMV-associated chains were shown to be specific for CMV antigens. Reported performance of the classifier showed diagnosis of cytomegalovirus status with high specificity and sensitivity. The study designated 150 or so TCR beta chains cytomegalovirus-associated.

Concerning this clone: Its antigen remains unidentified.

The assay was immunoSEQ multiplex PCR, and TCRdb's table has in-frame clones only and misses some. The sample lists around 200,000 clones, 80% to 90% seen once, with about 2.7% in the top ten. V gave up 4 bases and J gave up 5 bases; unmatched junction bases: 10. Germline V lookup: CDR1 LNHDA, CDR2 SQIVND (reference sequence). The CDR3 has 15 amino acids. This sequence originates from a woman aged 18-30 years in good health and CMV-seronegative. The chain joins TRBV19 to TRBJ2-7; 8 bases agree with TRBD1. The sequenced material came from PBMCs. CDR3 loop: CASSKTTGVGDEQYF. CDR3 coding DNA: TGTGCCAGTAGTAAAACGACAGGGGTTGGGGACGAGCAGTACTTC. Using reference TRBV19 and TRBJ2-7 for the parts outside the CDR3, the full variable domain is DGGITQSPKYLFRKEGQNVTLSCEQNLNHDAMYWYRQDPGQGLRLIYYSQIVNDFQKGDIAEGYSVSREKKESFPLTVTSAQKNPTAFYLCASSKTTGVGDEQYFGPGTRLTVT.